These 2 T cell receptor beta chains originate from one sample sequenced in a study of breast tumors, draining lymph nodes, adjacent tissues (dated by TCRdb to 2016 to 2018). The method was multiplex PCR. Sequencing was performed on an Illumina HiSeq 2000. TCRdb cleaned the public reads at Q25 with fastp, built clones with MiXCR and kept in-frame beta chains. Rows with one shared CDR3 protein collapse into an entry with the most common genes and DNA. The table for this sample lists 200,000 to 300,000 distinct CDR3 sequences; roughly 31% of them were counted only once. The top ten constitute 0.85% to 1.2% of the sample. The lymph node samples were taken from the axillary draining lymph nodes of breast cancer patients. The specimen sequenced was axillary lymph node tissue. These receptors all come from a female donor with breast cancer. Some clones in this sample may be carry-over from other donors' samples.

This clonotype was detected many times. This sequence joins TRBV12-3 or TRBV12-4 and TRBJ2-1; TRBD2 matches 8 bases. This CDR3 contains 13 residues. With V trimmed by 6 bases and J by 6 bases, 4 bases remained unmatched. CDR3 nucleotides: TGTGCCAGCAGGACAGCGGGAGTCAATGAGCAGTTCTTC. Encoded protein: CASRTAGVNEQFF.

Comments on this clonotype: The CDR3 ends on some other residue instead of the conserved phenylalanine or tryptophan, so this is likely a read error. The rearrangement uses TRBV5-4 and TRBJ1-5; possible D gene TRBD1, 6 bases. Per the germline V gene, CDR1 is SGHNT and CDR2 is YYREEE (reference sequence). This CDR3 is built from 13 residues. Trimming took 0 bases from V and 6 from J, leaving 7 bases between them. The CDR3 sequence is CASSLEGGQPQHL. CDR3 bases: TGTGCCAGCAGCTTGGAGGGGGGTCAGCCCCAGCATCTT.